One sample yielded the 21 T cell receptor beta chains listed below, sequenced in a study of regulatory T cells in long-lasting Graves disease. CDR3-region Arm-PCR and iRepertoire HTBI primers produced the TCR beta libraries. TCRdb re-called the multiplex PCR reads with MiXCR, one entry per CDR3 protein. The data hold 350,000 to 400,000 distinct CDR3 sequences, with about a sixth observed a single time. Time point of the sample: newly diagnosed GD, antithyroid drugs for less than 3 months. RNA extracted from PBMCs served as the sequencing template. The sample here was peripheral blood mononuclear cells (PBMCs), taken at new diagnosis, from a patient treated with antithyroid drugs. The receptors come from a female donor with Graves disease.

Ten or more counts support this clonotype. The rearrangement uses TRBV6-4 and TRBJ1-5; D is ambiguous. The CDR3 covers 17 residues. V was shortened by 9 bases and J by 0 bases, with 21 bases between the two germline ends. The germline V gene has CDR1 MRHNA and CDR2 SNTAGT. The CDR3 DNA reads TGTGCCAGGAGGCCGTGCAGACCGAACCTTAGCAATCAGCCCCAGCATTTT. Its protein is CARRPCRPNLSNQPQHF.

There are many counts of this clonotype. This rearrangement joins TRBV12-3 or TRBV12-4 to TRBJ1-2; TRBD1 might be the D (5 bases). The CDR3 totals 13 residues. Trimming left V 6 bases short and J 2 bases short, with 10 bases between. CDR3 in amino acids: CASSLRQNYGYTF. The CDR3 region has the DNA TGTGCCAGCAGCTTAAGACAGAACTATGGCTACACCTTC.

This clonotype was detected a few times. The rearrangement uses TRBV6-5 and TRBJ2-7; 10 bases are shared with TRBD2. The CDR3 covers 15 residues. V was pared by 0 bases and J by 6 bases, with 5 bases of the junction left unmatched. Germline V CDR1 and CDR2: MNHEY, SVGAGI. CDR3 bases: TGTGCCAGCAGTTACTCTGGAACTAGCGGGATCGAGCAGTACTTC. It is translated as CASSYSGTSGIEQYF.

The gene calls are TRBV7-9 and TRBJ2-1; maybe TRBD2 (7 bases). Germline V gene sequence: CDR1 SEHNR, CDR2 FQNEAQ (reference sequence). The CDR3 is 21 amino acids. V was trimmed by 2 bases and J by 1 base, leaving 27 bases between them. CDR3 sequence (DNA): TGTGCCAGCAGCTTAAACAGCCCGGCGAAAGAGGGGGGGCGATCCTACAATGAGCAGTTCTTC. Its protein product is CASSLNSPAKEGGRSYNEQFF.

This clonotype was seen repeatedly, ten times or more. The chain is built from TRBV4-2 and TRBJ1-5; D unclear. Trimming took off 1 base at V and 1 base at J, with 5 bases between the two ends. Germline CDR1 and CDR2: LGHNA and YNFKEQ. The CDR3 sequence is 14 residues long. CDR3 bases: TGTGCCAGCAGCCAAGGCGAAAGCAATCAGCCCCAGCATTTT. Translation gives CASSQGESNQPQHF.

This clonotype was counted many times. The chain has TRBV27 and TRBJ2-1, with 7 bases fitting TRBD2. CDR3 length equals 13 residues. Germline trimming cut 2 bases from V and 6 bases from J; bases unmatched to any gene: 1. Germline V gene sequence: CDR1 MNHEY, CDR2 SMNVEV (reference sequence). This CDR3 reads CASSLPSGNEQFF. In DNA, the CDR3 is TGTGCCAGCAGTTTACCTAGCGGCAATGAGCAGTTCTTC.

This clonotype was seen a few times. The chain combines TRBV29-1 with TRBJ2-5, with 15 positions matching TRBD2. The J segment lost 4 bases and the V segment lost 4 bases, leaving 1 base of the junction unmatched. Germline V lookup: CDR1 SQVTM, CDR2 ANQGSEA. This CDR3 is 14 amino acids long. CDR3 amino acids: CSVGGLAGGETQYF. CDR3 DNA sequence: TGCAGCGTTGGGGGACTAGCGGGAGGAGAGACCCAGTACTTC. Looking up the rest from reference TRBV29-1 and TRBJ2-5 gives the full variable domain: SAVISQKPSRDICQRGTSLTIQCQVDSQVTMMFWYRQQPGQSLTLIATANQGSEATYESGFVIDKFPISRPNLTFSTLTVSNMSPEDSSIYLCSVGGLAGGETQYFGPGTRLLVL.

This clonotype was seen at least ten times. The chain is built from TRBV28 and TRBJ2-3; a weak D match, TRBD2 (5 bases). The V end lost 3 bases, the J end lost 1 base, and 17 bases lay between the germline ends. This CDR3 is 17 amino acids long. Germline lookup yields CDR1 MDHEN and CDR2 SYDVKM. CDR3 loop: CASSFAVRVGGTDTQYF. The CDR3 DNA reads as TGTGCCAGCAGTTTCGCGGTGCGGGTAGGCGGCACAGATACGCAGTATTTT.

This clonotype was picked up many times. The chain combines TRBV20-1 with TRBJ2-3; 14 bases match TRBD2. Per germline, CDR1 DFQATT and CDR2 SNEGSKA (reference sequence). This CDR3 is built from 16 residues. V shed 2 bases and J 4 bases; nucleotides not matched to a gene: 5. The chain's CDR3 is CSARKTSGRGPDTQYF. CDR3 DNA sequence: TGCAGTGCTAGAAAGACTAGCGGGAGGGGGCCAGATACGCAGTATTTT.

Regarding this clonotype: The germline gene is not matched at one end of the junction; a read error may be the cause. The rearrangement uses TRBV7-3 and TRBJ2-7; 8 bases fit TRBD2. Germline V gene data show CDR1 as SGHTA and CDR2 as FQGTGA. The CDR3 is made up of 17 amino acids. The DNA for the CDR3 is TGTGCCAGCAGCTCAACCCGAGGGACTAGATTTCACTACGAGCACTACTTC. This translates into CASSSTRGTRFHYEHYF.

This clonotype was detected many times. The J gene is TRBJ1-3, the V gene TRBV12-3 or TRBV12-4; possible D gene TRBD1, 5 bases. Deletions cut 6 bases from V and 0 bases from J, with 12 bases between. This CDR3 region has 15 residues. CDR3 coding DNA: TGTGCCAGCAGGCAGGGAAGCCTCTCTGGAAACACCATATATTTT. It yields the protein CASRQGSLSGNTIYF.

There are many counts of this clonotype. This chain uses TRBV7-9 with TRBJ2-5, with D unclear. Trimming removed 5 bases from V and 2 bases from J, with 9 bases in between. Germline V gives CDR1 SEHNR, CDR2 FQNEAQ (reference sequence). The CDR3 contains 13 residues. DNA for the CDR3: TGTGCCAGCAGCCCAGTCCCACAAGAGACCCAGTACTTC. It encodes CASSPVPQETQYF.

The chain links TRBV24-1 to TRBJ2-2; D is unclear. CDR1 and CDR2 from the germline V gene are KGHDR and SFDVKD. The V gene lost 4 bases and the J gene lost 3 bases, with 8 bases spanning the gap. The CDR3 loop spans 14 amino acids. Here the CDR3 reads CATSDVLYTGELFF. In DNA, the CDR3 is TGTGCCACCAGTGACGTACTCTACACCGGGGAGCTGTTTTTT.

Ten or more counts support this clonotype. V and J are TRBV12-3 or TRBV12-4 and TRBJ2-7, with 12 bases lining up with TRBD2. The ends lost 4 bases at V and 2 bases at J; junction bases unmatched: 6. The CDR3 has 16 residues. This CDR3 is CASSSPTSGSPYEQYF. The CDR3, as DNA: TGTGCCAGCAGTTCCCCGACTAGCGGGAGCCCCTACGAGCAGTACTTC.

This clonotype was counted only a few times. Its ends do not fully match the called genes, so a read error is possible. The CDR3 DNA is TGTGCTAGCAGCCTAACCGGGGGGAGGGCCGAAGAGACCCAGTACTTC. Translating gives CASSLTGGRAEETQYF. The chain recombines TRBV7-7 with TRBJ2-5; 7 bases are shared with TRBD2. CDR1 and CDR2 from the germline V gene are SSHAT and FNYEAQ (reference sequence). This CDR3 spans 16 amino acids.

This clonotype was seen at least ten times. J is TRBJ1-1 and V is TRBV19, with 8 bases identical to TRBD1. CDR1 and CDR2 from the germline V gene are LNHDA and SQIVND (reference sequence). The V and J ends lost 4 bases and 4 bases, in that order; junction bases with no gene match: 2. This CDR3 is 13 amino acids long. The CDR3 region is CASSSRGRTEAFF. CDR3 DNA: TGTGCCAGTAGTAGCAGGGGGCGCACTGAAGCTTTCTTT.

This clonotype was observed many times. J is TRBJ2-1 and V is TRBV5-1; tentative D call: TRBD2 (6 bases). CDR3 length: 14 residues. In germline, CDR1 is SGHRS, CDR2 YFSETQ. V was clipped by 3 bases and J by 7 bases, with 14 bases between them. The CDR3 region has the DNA TGCGCCAGCAGCTGGGGAGGTGTTAAGAATGAGCAGTTCTTC. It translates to CASSWGGVKNEQFF.

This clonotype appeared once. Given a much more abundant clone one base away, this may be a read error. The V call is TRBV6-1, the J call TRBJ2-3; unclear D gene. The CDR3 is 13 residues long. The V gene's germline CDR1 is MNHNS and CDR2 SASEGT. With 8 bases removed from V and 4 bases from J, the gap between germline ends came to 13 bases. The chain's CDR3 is CASRVQKSDTQYF. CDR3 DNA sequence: TGTGCCAGCCGGGTACAGAAATCAGATACGCAGTATTTT.

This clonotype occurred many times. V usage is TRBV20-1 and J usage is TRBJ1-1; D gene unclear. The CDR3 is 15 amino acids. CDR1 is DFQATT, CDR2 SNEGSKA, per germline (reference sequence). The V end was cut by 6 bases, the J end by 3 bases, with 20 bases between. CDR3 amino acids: CSARPRGGIHTEAFF. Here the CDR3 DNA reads TGCAGTGCCCGCCCTCGGGGAGGAATACACACTGAAGCTTTCTTT.

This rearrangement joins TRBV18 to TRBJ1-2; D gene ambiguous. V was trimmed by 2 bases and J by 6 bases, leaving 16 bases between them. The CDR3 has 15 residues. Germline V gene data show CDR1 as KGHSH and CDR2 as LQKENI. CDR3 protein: CASSPALGRSDGYTF. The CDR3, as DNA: TGTGCCAGCTCACCAGCTCTAGGCAGGTCAGATGGCTACACCTTC.

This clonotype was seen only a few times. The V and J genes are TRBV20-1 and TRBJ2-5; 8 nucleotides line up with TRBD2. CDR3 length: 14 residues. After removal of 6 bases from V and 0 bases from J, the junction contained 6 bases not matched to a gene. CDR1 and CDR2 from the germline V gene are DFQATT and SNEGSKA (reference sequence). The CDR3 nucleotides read TGCAGTGCCCCCAGCGGGAGAAACCAAGAGACCCAGTACTTC. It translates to CSAPSGRNQETQYF.